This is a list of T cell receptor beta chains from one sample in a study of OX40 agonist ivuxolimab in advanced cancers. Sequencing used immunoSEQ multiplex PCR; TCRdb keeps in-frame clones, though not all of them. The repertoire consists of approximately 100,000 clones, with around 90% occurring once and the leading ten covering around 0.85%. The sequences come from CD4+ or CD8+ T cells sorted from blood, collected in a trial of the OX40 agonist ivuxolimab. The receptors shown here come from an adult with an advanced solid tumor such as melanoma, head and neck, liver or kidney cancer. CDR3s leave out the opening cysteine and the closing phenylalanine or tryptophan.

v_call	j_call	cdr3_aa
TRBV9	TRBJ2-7	ASSSSGYEQY
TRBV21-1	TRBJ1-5	ASSKGRTAHSNQPQH
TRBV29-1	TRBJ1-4	SVEGSGGAELF
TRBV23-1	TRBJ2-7	ASSHSGFEQY
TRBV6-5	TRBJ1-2	ASSYRDRGFYGYT
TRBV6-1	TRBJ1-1	ASSEWPNTEAF
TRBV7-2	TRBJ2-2	ASSGGRGRPSGELF
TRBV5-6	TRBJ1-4	ASSFRLLNEKLF
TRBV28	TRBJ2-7	ASSLLAGDYEQY
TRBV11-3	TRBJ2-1	ASSPGMLGNEQF
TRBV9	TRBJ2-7	ASSVGLAGAPVEQY
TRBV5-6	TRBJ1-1	ASSLESIPSAF
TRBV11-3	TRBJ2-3	ASSGFGDTQY
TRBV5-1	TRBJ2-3	ASSDGLAVGFTDTQY
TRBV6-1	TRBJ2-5	ASKTGQETQY
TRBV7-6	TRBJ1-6	ASRAGRGGDSPLH